This T cell receptor (beta chain) was obtained from a study of long-term antiretroviral therapy in people with HIV. Turning to the study itself: Specimens dating back about a decade before the 2015 immediate-ART recommendation are the oldest included. Findings of the study overall: The blood, collected between about 2004 and 2017, was possibly taken under older ART regimens. Despite increasing after ART, diversity remained lower than that of transplant donor controls. At every time point, clones expanded before ART dominated the repertoire.

For this clone: Its antigen is unidentified.

Runs used v3.0 of the immunoSEQ assay and were done at survey level. Profiling relied on immunoSEQ multiplex PCR, and the TCRdb table lists in-frame clones only, not all of them. Among 20,000 to 30,000 clones listed, 70% to 85% were seen once. The CDR3 loop spans 14 amino acids. CDR1 KGHSH and CDR2 LQKENI come from the germline V gene. Trimming took 5 bases from V and 5 from J, leaving 16 bases between them. The sequence was obtained from a man between 25 and 39 years old with HIV. The J gene is TRBJ2-7, the V gene TRBV18; D possibly uses TRBD1 or TRBD2 (5 bases each). The sequenced sample was unsorted PBMCs, obtained 4.4 years after starting antiretroviral therapy. DNA for the CDR3: TGTGCCAGCTCATCTTCCGGGACCGCTAACGAGCAGTACTTC. It specifies CASSSSGTANEQYF.